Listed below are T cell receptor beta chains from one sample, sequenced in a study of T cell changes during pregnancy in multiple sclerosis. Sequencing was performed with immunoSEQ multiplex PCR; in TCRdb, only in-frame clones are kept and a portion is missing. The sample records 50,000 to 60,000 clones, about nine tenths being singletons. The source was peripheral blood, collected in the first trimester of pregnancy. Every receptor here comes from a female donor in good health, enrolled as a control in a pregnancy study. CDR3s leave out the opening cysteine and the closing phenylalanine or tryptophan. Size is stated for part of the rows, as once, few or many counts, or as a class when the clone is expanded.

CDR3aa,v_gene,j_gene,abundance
ATSRDPADSKLF,TRBV15,TRBJ1-4,.
SVEDPRAANTGELF,TRBV29-1,TRBJ2-2,few
ASSLQGLQEKLF,TRBV11-2,TRBJ1-4,.
ASSSATGSGANVLT,TRBV19,TRBJ2-6,.
ASSFGRSTDTQY,TRBV5-5,TRBJ2-3,.
ASKTFVSSYNEQF,TRBV27,TRBJ2-1,.
ASSLYDGTGFQPQH,TRBV5-6,TRBJ1-5,.
ASSVASSGVYNEQF,TRBV9,TRBJ2-1,.
AWTPGGFDYGYT,TRBV30,TRBJ1-2,.
ASSPDGTIYEQY,TRBV9,TRBJ2-7,.
ASSLWGAESSGANVLT,TRBV28,TRBJ2-6,.
ASSWPGQGVYGYT,TRBV7-9,TRBJ1-2,.
ASSAGGANNEQF,TRBV9,TRBJ2-1,.
ASISAGELF,TRBV6-1,TRBJ2-2,.
ASSPTGGEGYT,TRBV5-6,TRBJ1-2,.
AWSGTENSPLH,TRBV30,TRBJ1-6,.
ASSRQATSYEQY,TRBV7-2,TRBJ2-7,few
ASSDPGQGSSYEQY,TRBV2,TRBJ2-7,.
ASSHPGTIHEQY,TRBV27,TRBJ2-7,.
ASSLAGGGGSYNEQF,TRBV5-5,TRBJ2-1,once
AWSVLGFGDEQF,TRBV30,TRBJ2-1,.
ASSSRGLTEQF,TRBV7-8,TRBJ2-1,.
ASSLGGGAGNGYT,TRBV7-2,TRBJ1-2,.
ASSQDDTSGRGSLAGELF,TRBV4-2,TRBJ2-2,.
ASSYGTGGRNTIY,TRBV6-5,TRBJ1-3,.
ARSGGTSYEQY,TRBV10-3,TRBJ2-7,.
ASGLVLDYSYEQY,TRBV12-5,TRBJ2-7,.
ASSFVVEGQMNTEAF,TRBV5-1,TRBJ1-1,.
ASSGSTTGEQF,TRBV6-4,TRBJ2-1,.
ASSVLGETGLSGYT,TRBV2,TRBJ1-2,.
ASNRRGLDHWGQY,TRBV28,TRBJ2-5,.
AIAESSTDTQY,TRBV6-4,TRBJ2-3,.
AWSRGILYNSPLH,TRBV30,TRBJ1-6,.
ASSQVGVKGEQY,TRBV4-2,TRBJ2-5,.
ASSPRTAPYGYT,TRBV5-6,TRBJ1-2,once